These T cell receptor beta chains were read from a single sample in a study of identical twins. TCRdb ran MiXCR on the 5' RACE reads and lists one entry per CDR3 protein. The sample consists of 450,000 to 600,000 distinct CDR3 sequences, 20% to 25% of them appearing once. The sample was also reused in another study, on yellow fever vaccine responses in identical twins.

Sequencing input: CD4+ T cells sorted from blood. These TCRs come from a woman aged 18-35 years in good health. Each CDR3 is given with its conserved first and last residue. Fields, in order: D gene, clone size, V gene, J gene, CDR3 protein, CDR3 DNA. A D gene is named only where the DNA matches it firmly. Not every row has a clone size; where given, it reads once, few, many or a size class.

D gene: TRBD1; clone size: few; V gene: TRBV4-1; J gene: TRBJ2-5; CDR3 protein: CASSQVTGVETQYF; CDR3 DNA: TGCGCCAGCAGCCAAGTGACAGGGGTGGAGACCCAGTACTTC
D gene: TRBD1; clone size: many; V gene: TRBV6-1; J gene: TRBJ2-1; CDR3 protein: CASSRLGQGSYNEQFF; CDR3 DNA: TGTGCCAGCAGCCGATTAGGACAGGGGTCGTACAATGAGCAGTTCTTC
D gene: TRBD2; clone size: NA; V gene: TRBV29-1; J gene: TRBJ2-7; CDR3 protein: CSAELAGLIYEQYF; CDR3 DNA: TGCAGCGCCGAGCTAGCGGGTTTGATCTACGAGCAGTACTTC
D gene: NA; clone size: NA; V gene: TRBV5-6; J gene: TRBJ2-1; CDR3 protein: CASSLADFGDKAYNEQFF; CDR3 DNA: TGTGCCAGCAGCTTGGCCGACTTTGGGGACAAGGCCTACAATGAGCAGTTCTTC
D gene: NA; clone size: few; V gene: TRBV2; J gene: TRBJ2-2; CDR3 protein: CASRETAGELFF; CDR3 DNA: TGTGCCAGCAGAGAAACAGCCGGGGAGCTGTTTTTT
D gene: NA; clone size: NA; V gene: TRBV20-1; J gene: TRBJ2-7; CDR3 protein: CSAVGGVPYEQYF; CDR3 DNA: TGCAGTGCCGTGGGGGGAGTCCCCTACGAGCAGTACTTC
D gene: TRBD1; clone size: NA; V gene: TRBV10-2; J gene: TRBJ2-1; CDR3 protein: CASRDRADNEQFF; CDR3 DNA: TGCGCCAGCAGGGACAGGGCGGACAATGAGCAGTTCTTC
D gene: NA; clone size: few; V gene: TRBV7-9; J gene: TRBJ2-7; CDR3 protein: CASSRDRISYEQYF; CDR3 DNA: TGTGCCAGCAGCCGCGACAGGATCTCCTACGAGCAGTACTTC
D gene: NA; clone size: NA; V gene: TRBV20-1; J gene: TRBJ2-3; CDR3 protein: CSARDPPTDTQYF; CDR3 DNA: TGCAGTGCTAGAGATCCTCCTACAGATACGCAGTATTTT
D gene: NA; clone size: few; V gene: TRBV19; J gene: TRBJ2-3; CDR3 protein: CASSTILGGDTQYF; CDR3 DNA: TGTGCCAGTAGTACTATCCTGGGCGGAGATACGCAGTATTTT
D gene: TRBD1; clone size: NA; V gene: TRBV5-1; J gene: TRBJ2-5; CDR3 protein: CASSGWTGGETQYF; CDR3 DNA: TGCGCCAGCAGCGGATGGACAGGAGGAGAGACCCAGTACTTC
D gene: TRBD2; clone size: few; V gene: TRBV5-1; J gene: TRBJ2-5; CDR3 protein: CASSLASAGGQETQYF; CDR3 DNA: TGCGCCAGCAGCTTGGCCAGCGCGGGGGGGCAAGAGACCCAGTACTTC
D gene: NA; clone size: NA; V gene: TRBV4-1; J gene: TRBJ1-2; CDR3 protein: CASSTGMRGYTF; CDR3 DNA: TGCGCCAGCAGCACAGGGATGCGGGGCTACACCTTC
D gene: NA; clone size: few; V gene: TRBV11-2; J gene: TRBJ2-7; CDR3 protein: CASSLRTTAEQYF; CDR3 DNA: TGTGCCAGCAGCTTACGGACCACCGCTGAGCAGTACTTC
D gene: TRBD1; clone size: few; V gene: TRBV12-3/TRBV12-4; J gene: TRBJ2-7; CDR3 protein: CASSLMGQGASPYEQYF; CDR3 DNA: TGTGCCAGCAGTTTAATGGGGCAGGGGGCGTCCCCCTACGAGCAGTACTTC
D gene: NA; clone size: once; V gene: TRBV12-3/TRBV12-4; J gene: TRBJ2-1; CDR3 protein: CASSPFLEAYNEQFF; CDR3 DNA: TGTGCCAGCAGCCCCTTTCTTGAGGCCTACAATGAGCAGTTCTTC
D gene: NA; clone size: few; V gene: TRBV5-1; J gene: TRBJ1-1; CDR3 protein: CASSLAGGHRNTEAFF; CDR3 DNA: TGCGCCAGCAGCTTGGCCGGGGGGCATCGGAACACTGAAGCTTTCTTT
D gene: TRBD1; clone size: NA; V gene: TRBV14; J gene: TRBJ2-7; CDR3 protein: CASSQGGTGYREQYF; CDR3 DNA: TGTGCCAGCAGCCAAGGGGGGACAGGGTACCGCGAGCAGTACTTC
D gene: NA; clone size: few; V gene: TRBV7-6; J gene: TRBJ2-6; CDR3 protein: CASSSQESGANVLTF; CDR3 DNA: TGTGCCAGCAGCTCACAAGAGTCTGGGGCCAACGTCCTGACTTTC
D gene: TRBD1; clone size: NA; V gene: TRBV29-1; J gene: TRBJ2-5; CDR3 protein: CSAEPGQQETQYF; CDR3 DNA: TGCAGCGCTGAACCGGGACAGCAAGAGACCCAGTACTTC
D gene: NA; clone size: NA; V gene: TRBV12-3/TRBV12-4; J gene: TRBJ2-1; CDR3 protein: CASSHRVLRNEQFF; CDR3 DNA: TGTGCCAGCAGCCACAGGGTTCTACGGAATGAGCAGTTCTTC
D gene: NA; clone size: many; V gene: TRBV5-1; J gene: TRBJ1-5; CDR3 protein: CASSLTGFNQPQHF; CDR3 DNA: TGCGCCAGCAGCTTGACAGGGTTCAATCAGCCCCAGCATTTT
D gene: NA; clone size: NA; V gene: TRBV19; J gene: TRBJ1-5; CDR3 protein: CASSIQDPYSNQPQHF; CDR3 DNA: TGTGCCAGTAGTATTCAGGACCCGTATAGCAATCAGCCCCAGCATTTT
D gene: NA; clone size: NA; V gene: TRBV19; J gene: TRBJ2-5; CDR3 protein: CASKRGRDFQETQYF; CDR3 DNA: TGTGCCAGTAAGAGGGGAAGGGATTTCCAAGAGACCCAGTACTTC
D gene: TRBD2; clone size: NA; V gene: TRBV24-1; J gene: TRBJ2-2; CDR3 protein: CATSDRTRNTGELFF; CDR3 DNA: TGTGCCACCAGTGATAGGACTAGAAACACCGGGGAGCTGTTTTTT
D gene: NA; clone size: NA; V gene: TRBV29-1; J gene: TRBJ1-2; CDR3 protein: CSVRGTLYGYTF; CDR3 DNA: TGCAGCGTTAGGGGCACCCTCTACGGCTACACCTTC
D gene: NA; clone size: NA; V gene: TRBV24-1; J gene: TRBJ2-5; CDR3 protein: CATSDPGPPSETQYF; CDR3 DNA: TGTGCCACCAGTGACCCGGGACCGCCCTCCGAGACCCAGTACTTC
D gene: TRBD2; clone size: NA; V gene: TRBV10-3; J gene: TRBJ2-1; CDR3 protein: CAISEREGLEQFF; CDR3 DNA: TGTGCCATCAGTGAGCGGGAGGGCCTTGAGCAGTTCTTC
D gene: TRBD2; clone size: few; V gene: TRBV12-5; J gene: TRBJ2-1; CDR3 protein: CASGLVRTSGNYNEQFF; CDR3 DNA: TGTGCTAGTGGTTTGGTACGAACTAGCGGGAACTACAATGAGCAGTTCTTC
D gene: NA; clone size: NA; V gene: TRBV12-3/TRBV12-4; J gene: TRBJ1-3; CDR3 protein: CASGRAGNTIYF; CDR3 DNA: TGTGCCAGCGGGAGAGCTGGAAACACCATATATTTT
D gene: NA; clone size: NA; V gene: TRBV5-6; J gene: TRBJ1-1; CDR3 protein: CASSWTNTEAFF; CDR3 DNA: TGTGCCAGCAGCTGGACCAACACTGAAGCTTTCTTT
D gene: NA; clone size: NA; V gene: TRBV27; J gene: TRBJ1-3; CDR3 protein: CASSLRPGTSGNTIYF; CDR3 DNA: TGTGCCAGCAGTTTAAGGCCGGGGACCTCTGGAAACACCATATATTTT
D gene: TRBD2; clone size: NA; V gene: TRBV5-1; J gene: TRBJ2-1; CDR3 protein: CASSFTSGSREQFF; CDR3 DNA: TGCGCCAGCAGCTTCACTAGCGGGAGTAGGGAGCAGTTCTTC
D gene: TRBD2; clone size: NA; V gene: TRBV27; J gene: TRBJ2-1; CDR3 protein: CASKPPGLTYNEQFF; CDR3 DNA: TGTGCCAGCAAGCCTCCGGGACTAACATACAATGAGCAGTTCTTC
D gene: NA; clone size: many; V gene: TRBV4-1; J gene: TRBJ2-1; CDR3 protein: CASSHPPDGSSYNEQFF; CDR3 DNA: TGCGCCAGCAGCCACCCCCCGGACGGAAGCTCCTACAATGAGCAGTTCTTC
D gene: TRBD2; clone size: NA; V gene: TRBV5-1; J gene: TRBJ2-1; CDR3 protein: CASSPLGGLAYNEQFF; CDR3 DNA: TGCGCCAGCAGCCCCTTAGGGGGACTAGCCTACAATGAGCAGTTCTTC
D gene: TRBD1; clone size: few; V gene: TRBV7-9; J gene: TRBJ2-2; CDR3 protein: CASKDRGDTGELFF; CDR3 DNA: TGTGCCAGCAAAGACAGGGGGGACACCGGGGAGCTGTTTTTT
D gene: NA; clone size: NA; V gene: TRBV11-2; J gene: TRBJ2-2; CDR3 protein: CASSQGHPNTGELFF; CDR3 DNA: TGTGCCAGCAGCCAGGGACACCCGAACACCGGGGAGCTGTTTTTT
D gene: TRBD2; clone size: NA; V gene: TRBV20-1; J gene: TRBJ2-1; CDR3 protein: CSARDVNSGSNNEQFF; CDR3 DNA: TGCAGTGCTAGAGATGTGAATAGCGGGAGCAACAATGAGCAGTTCTTC
D gene: TRBD2; clone size: few; V gene: TRBV5-1; J gene: TRBJ2-6; CDR3 protein: CASSLGSSGRGANVLTF; CDR3 DNA: TGCGCCAGCAGCTTAGGGTCTAGCGGGAGAGGGGCCAACGTCCTGACTTTC
D gene: NA; clone size: NA; V gene: TRBV24-1; J gene: TRBJ1-2; CDR3 protein: CATSDSTTGLGYTF; CDR3 DNA: TGTGCCACCAGTGATTCAACAACAGGGTTGGGCTACACCTTC
D gene: NA; clone size: NA; V gene: TRBV11-2; J gene: TRBJ1-2; CDR3 protein: CASSPIGGQIGYGYTF; CDR3 DNA: TGTGCCAGCAGCCCCATCGGGGGTCAGATAGGCTATGGCTACACCTTC
D gene: TRBD2; clone size: NA; V gene: TRBV14; J gene: TRBJ2-3; CDR3 protein: CASSHQRTSAGTDTQYF; CDR3 DNA: TGTGCCAGCAGTCATCAGAGGACTAGCGCGGGAACAGATACGCAGTATTTT
D gene: NA; clone size: NA; V gene: TRBV7-6; J gene: TRBJ2-1; CDR3 protein: CASSSNPGDYNEQFF; CDR3 DNA: TGTGCCAGCAGCTCCAATCCCGGGGATTACAATGAGCAGTTCTTC
D gene: TRBD2; clone size: many; V gene: TRBV11-2; J gene: TRBJ2-2; CDR3 protein: CASSLQALLAGGPTGELFF; CDR3 DNA: TGTGCCAGCAGCTTACAGGCCCTCCTAGCGGGAGGCCCCACCGGGGAGCTGTTTTTT
D gene: TRBD1; clone size: NA; V gene: TRBV29-1; J gene: TRBJ2-3; CDR3 protein: CSGRTGGDTQYF; CDR3 DNA: TGCAGCGGTCGGACAGGTGGAGATACGCAGTATTTT
D gene: TRBD1; clone size: NA; V gene: TRBV9; J gene: TRBJ1-1; CDR3 protein: CASSPGTAPMDTEAFF; CDR3 DNA: TGTGCCAGCAGCCCGGGGACAGCTCCCATGGACACTGAAGCTTTCTTT